The 27 T cell receptor beta chains reported below all come from one sample, sequenced in a study of Ad26.COV2.S vaccination and SARS-CoV-2 variants. Treatment denoted: some 20 received Ad26.COV2.S at low or high dose, single or two shots; five or six received placebo; per-sample allocation not given. At day 63 after the first vaccine or placebo injection, samples were drawn. Libraries were prepared by immunoSEQ multiplex PCR; TCRdb keeps only in-frame clonotypes and omits some of them. The table lists 300,000 to 400,000 clones, almost 90% of them singletons. The sample here was peripheral blood, taken in a trial of Ad26.COV2.S vaccine versus placebo. The source is a person aged 18-60 years who received the Ad26.COV2.S COVID-19 vaccine or a placebo.

DNA for the CDR3: TGTGCCAGCAGCTTACATCCGCAGATCTCTGGAAACACCATATATTTT. This translates into CASSLHPQISGNTIYF. The chain links TRBV7-2 to TRBJ1-3; no definite D call. Germline V gives CDR1 SGHTA, CDR2 FQGNSA. Trimming took off 2 bases at V and 0 bases at J, with 11 bases between the two ends. This CDR3 is built from 16 residues.

The sample holds a few counts of this clone. The chain is built from TRBV18 and TRBJ1-5, with a tentative D call TRBD1 (6 bases). The V and J ends lost 5 bases and 4 bases respectively, with 6 bases between them. Germline CDR1 and CDR2: KGHSH and LQKENI. This CDR3 spans 12 amino acids. The CDR3 reads CASSTGNQPQHF. The CDR3 nucleotides are TGTGCCAGCTCAACAGGGAATCAGCCCCAGCATTTT. The full variable domain, rest sourced from reference TRBV18 and TRBJ1-5, is NAGVMQNPRHLVRRRGQEARLRCSPMKGHSHVYWYRQLPEEGLKFMVYLQKENIIDESGMPKERFSAEFPKEGPSILRIQQVVRGDSAAYFCASSTGNQPQHFGDGTRLSIL.

The chain links TRBV5-6 to TRBJ1-1; no definite D call. Germline values: CDR1 SGHDT, CDR2 YYEEEE. V lost 2 bases to trimming and J lost 0 bases, with 8 bases between them. CDR3 length: 14 amino acids. CDR3 loop: CASSFEPMNTEAFF. The DNA for the CDR3 is TGTGCCAGCAGCTTTGAGCCGATGAACACTGAAGCTTTCTTT.

This clone was found once. J is TRBJ2-7 and V is TRBV30; 7 positions agree with TRBD2. CDR1 GTSNPN and CDR2 SVGIG come from the germline V gene (reference sequence). Trimming took 2 bases from V and 2 from J; bases not matched to a gene: 3. The CDR3 has 13 amino acids. Written as DNA, the CDR3 is TGTGCCTGGAGTAATCTAGCGGCCTACGAGCAGTACGTC. Translation: CAWSNLAAYEQYV.

The CDR3 sequence: CASSAGQGSYEQYF. For the CDR3, the DNA is TGCGCCAGCAGTGCGGGACAGGGCTCATACGAGCAGTACTTC. V usage is TRBV10-2 and J usage is TRBJ2-7; 9 bases line up with TRBD1. The CDR3 spans 14 residues. V lost 4 bases, J lost 4 bases, and 5 bases stayed unmatched. CDR1 WSHSY and CDR2 SAAADI come from the germline V gene.

CDR3 DNA sequence: TGTGCCAGCAGCTTTAGGTGGGGGGAAGCGGCCTATGGCTACACCTTC. This encodes CASSFRWGEAAYGYTF. The chain links TRBV11-2 to TRBJ1-2, with a weak D call TRBD1 (5 bases). The CDR3 is 16 amino acids. Between the trimmed V and J ends, which lost 3 bases and 4 bases, there was a span of 18 bases. Germline V lookup: CDR1 SGHAT, CDR2 FQNNGV.

As DNA, the CDR3 is TGTGCCAGCAGCCCGGACAGGACTTCTGGAAACACCATATATTTT. Translation gives CASSPDRTSGNTIYF. The chain couples TRBV6-5 to TRBJ1-3; 7 bases are a match to TRBD1. The CDR3 covers 15 residues. Germline V gene sequence: CDR1 MNHEY, CDR2 SVGAGI. Trimming at V came to 6 bases and at J to 1 base, leaving 6 bases not matched to a gene.

The chain links TRBV3-1 (or the pseudogene TRBV3-2) to TRBJ2-3; D may correspond to TRBD1 or TRBD2 (6 bases each). Germline V CDR1 and CDR2: LGHDT, YNNKEL (reference sequence). V was cut by 1 base and J by 2 bases, with 7 bases left in between. CDR3 length: 14 amino acids. CDR3 nucleotides: TGTGCCAGCAGCCAAGGGGGGGCCACAGATACGCAGTATTTT. Protein sequence: CASSQGGATDTQYF.

The CDR3 region has the DNA TGTGCCAGCAGTTACTCAAGCAACTATGGCTACACCTTC. Its protein is CASSYSSNYGYTF. The chain is built from TRBV6-5 and TRBJ1-2; D ambiguous. CDR1 and CDR2 (germline): MNHEY, SVGAGI. The CDR3 extends over 13 amino acids. The V gene lost 0 bases and the J gene lost 2 bases, with 4 bases spanning the gap.

V usage is TRBV5-1 and J usage is TRBJ2-1; D remains ambiguous. CDR1 and CDR2 (germline): SGHRS, YFSETQ. V gave up 3 bases and J gave up 5 bases, with 12 bases separating them. The CDR3 covers 14 residues. The CDR3 DNA follows: TGCGCCAGCAGCTCCGGACCACGGAACAATGAGCAGTTCTTC. Protein: CASSSGPRNNEQFF.

This chain connects TRBV10-3 to TRBJ1-5; 7 bases fit TRBD1. Germline V gives CDR1 ENHRY, CDR2 SYGVKD. V lost 2 bases to trimming and J lost 5 bases; unmatched junction nucleotides: 6. CDR3 length equals 15 residues. Here the CDR3 reads CAISEGVQGYQPQHF. The CDR3 DNA reads TGTGCCATCAGTGAGGGCGTACAGGGGTATCAGCCCCAGCATTTT.

This chain links TRBV30 with TRBJ2-1, with D tentatively TRBD1 (6 bases). The CDR3 consists of 15 residues. Trimming cost V 2 bases and J 10 bases, with 21 bases left between them. Germline CDR1 is GTSNPN and CDR2 is SVGIG (reference sequence). The CDR3 region is CAWSLVDRRSNEQFF. The DNA for the CDR3 is TGTGCCTGGAGTTTGGTCGACAGGAGGAGCAACGAGCAGTTCTTC.

In this sample, this clone turned up once. J is TRBJ1-1 and V is TRBV28; D not certain. Trimming took 3 bases from V and 5 from J, leaving 13 bases between them. CDR3 length: 14 residues. Germline CDR1 and CDR2: MDHEN and SYDVKM. CDR3 nucleotides: TGTGCCAGCAGTTTGGCTTGGGTTGCGACTGAAGCTTTCTTT. Residues: CASSLAWVATEAFF.

The chain is built from TRBV5-1 and TRBJ1-1; 7 nucleotides agree with TRBD1. V lost 2 bases, J lost 1 base, and 23 bases stayed unmatched. There are 21 residues in the CDR3. Germline CDR1 reads SGHRS; CDR2 reads YFSETQ. This CDR3 is CASSLISSRDRGRSRNTEAFF. In DNA, the CDR3 is TGCGCCAGCAGCTTAATTTCGAGCCGGGACAGAGGTCGAAGCAGGAACACTGAAGCTTTCTTT.

The rearrangement joins TRBV5-1 to TRBJ1-4; no clear D. This CDR3 comprises 15 residues. Germline loops: CDR1 SGHRS, CDR2 YFSETQ. Trimming shortened V by 0 bases and J by 5 bases, and 11 bases separated the two germline ends. The CDR3 DNA reads as TGCGCCAGCAGCTTGGACCCACACCAGAATGAAAAACTGTTTTTT. This codes for CASSLDPHQNEKLFF.

This clone was recorded once. This chain links TRBV4-3 with TRBJ2-6; no clear D. The CDR3 spans 17 residues. Per germline, CDR1 LGHNA and CDR2 YSLEER. The V end was cut by 0 bases, the J end by 0 bases, with 9 bases between. DNA for the CDR3: TGCGCCAGCAGCCAAGAAGTCGGTAACTCTGGGGCCAACGTCCTGACTTTC. It translates to CASSQEVGNSGANVLTF.

In its sample, this clone was seen once. This sequence joins TRBV7-9 and TRBJ2-5, with D perhaps being TRBD1 or TRBD2 (6 bases each). Trimming shortened V by 3 bases and J by 4 bases, and 15 bases separated the two germline ends. The CDR3 spans 15 residues. CDR1 is SEHNR, CDR2 FQNEAQ, per germline (reference sequence). CDR3 coding DNA: TGTGCCAGCAGCTTCGGAACGGGGGCCCTAGAGACCCAGTACTTC. Residues: CASSFGTGALETQYF.

V and J are TRBV4-1 and TRBJ1-2, with 7 nucleotides matching TRBD1. Germline CDR1 is MGHRA and CDR2 is YSYEKL. Trimming cost V 1 base and J 4 bases; bases outside gene matches: 6. The CDR3 extends over 15 amino acids. The CDR3 region has the DNA TGCGCCAGCAGCCAAGGGGGACAGCCCGTCTATGGCTACACCTTC. Its protein product is CASSQGGQPVYGYTF.

V and J are TRBV11-2 and TRBJ1-3, with 7 nucleotides matching TRBD1. This CDR3 has 16 amino acids. The V gene's germline CDR1 is SGHAT and CDR2 FQNNGV. V was pared by 5 bases and J by 0 bases, with 7 bases of the junction left unmatched. The CDR3, as DNA: TGTGCCAGCAGCCAGCTCAGGGACAGCTCTGGAAACACCATATATTTT. Translating it yields CASSQLRDSSGNTIYF.

The rearrangement links TRBV27 to TRBJ2-2; D perhaps matches TRBD2 (6 bases). Germline assignment: CDR1 MNHEY and CDR2 SMNVEV (reference sequence). Deletions cut 5 bases from V and 10 bases from J, with 17 bases between. The CDR3 has 14 residues. The CDR3 nucleotides read TGTGCCAGCAGTCCCTTTGCGGGGTGGGAGGAGCTGTTTTTT. Its protein product is CASSPFAGWEELFF.

As DNA, the CDR3 is TGTGCCAGCAGTTACTCTAGGGGACTCTCCTACGAGCAGTACTTC. Translation: CASSYSRGLSYEQYF. The chain links TRBV6-5 to TRBJ2-7; TRBD2 might be the D (6 bases). This CDR3 contains 15 residues. V dropped 0 bases and J dropped 0 bases, with 9 bases sitting between them. Germline V gene data show CDR1 as MNHEY and CDR2 as SVGAGI.

The V gene is TRBV6-4, the J gene TRBJ2-5; D is undetermined. V was pared by 1 base and J by 2 bases, with 11 bases between. The CDR3 has 15 amino acids. Germline lookup yields CDR1 MRHNA and CDR2 SNTAGT. CDR3 sequence (DNA): TGTGCCAGCAGTGACTTAGACCAGAAACAAGAGACCCAGTACTTC. It translates to CASSDLDQKQETQYF.

Here the CDR3 reads CASSLERPAGSGFQPQHF. The DNA of the CDR3 is TGTGCCAGCAGCTTAGAGAGGCCGGCAGGGTCGGGCTTTCAGCCCCAGCATTTT. V usage is TRBV7-2 and J usage is TRBJ1-5; maybe TRBD1 (5 bases). V was trimmed by 1 base and J by 6 bases, leaving 22 bases between them. CDR3 length: 18 residues. Germline lookup yields CDR1 SGHTA and CDR2 FQGNSA.

This chain links TRBV30 with TRBJ1-2, with a tentative D call TRBD1 (5 bases). V was shortened by 3 bases and J by 4 bases, with 12 bases between the two germline ends. CDR1 and CDR2 from the germline V gene are GTSNPN and SVGIG (reference sequence). This CDR3 has 13 amino acids. CDR3 loop: CAWRQGLLYGYTF. The CDR3 coding sequence is TGTGCCTGGAGGCAGGGACTACTCTATGGCTACACCTTC.

Concerning this clone itself: The junction differs from germline at one of its ends, possibly a read error. V and J are TRBV3-1 (or the pseudogene TRBV3-2) and TRBJ1-2; D remains unclear. The germline gives CDR1 LGHDT, CDR2 YNNKEL (reference sequence). The CDR3 is 12 residues long. In DNA form, the CDR3 reads TGTGCCAGCAGCCAAGACCTTCGCATGCCAAGCTTC. It yields the protein CASSQDLRMPSF.

The V call is TRBV5-6, the J call TRBJ2-7, with a tentative D call TRBD1 (6 bases). This CDR3 comprises 15 residues. Germline V gene lookup returns CDR1 SGHDT and CDR2 YYEEEE. The V end was cut by 0 bases, the J end by 0 bases, with 10 bases between. The CDR3 reads CASSLGTVYSYEQYF. In DNA, the CDR3 is TGTGCCAGCAGCTTGGGGACAGTATACTCCTACGAGCAGTACTTC.

The chain recombines TRBV6-2 or TRBV6-3 with TRBJ2-1, with TRBD1 matching 9 bases. The CDR3 runs 14 residues. The germline gives CDR1 MNHEY, CDR2 SVGEGT. Germline trimming cut 4 bases from V and 7 bases from J; bases unmatched to any gene: 5. This CDR3 is CASSWGQGRNEQFF. The CDR3 DNA reads as TGTGCCAGCAGTTGGGGACAGGGAAGGAATGAGCAGTTCTTC.